Listed below are T cell receptor beta chains from one sample, sequenced in a study of early T cells in non-severe SARS-CoV-2 infection. TCRdb fed the 5' RACE reads into MiXCR, producing one record per CDR3 protein. In the table there are 100,000 or so distinct CDR3 sequences, 15% to 20% of which are singletons. The sequenced sample was whole blood, obtained at baseline. The receptors stem from an adult who was a healthcare worker with PCR-confirmed SARS-CoV-2 infection or an uninfected control (not recorded which). CDR3s include the opening cysteine and the closing phenylalanine or tryptophan. D genes are given only for firm matches.

CDR3 protein: CASNQAANTGELFF
J gene: TRBJ2-2
D gene: -
V gene: TRBV28

CDR3 protein: CASSPGTTSTDTQYF
J gene: TRBJ2-3
D gene: TRBD2
V gene: TRBV28

CDR3 protein: CASSPQSRVQPQHF
J gene: TRBJ1-5
D gene: -
V gene: TRBV4-3

CDR3 protein: CASSQASGKEFF
J gene: TRBJ2-1
D gene: TRBD2
V gene: TRBV6-6

CDR3 protein: CASSQEAGRTGELFF
J gene: TRBJ2-2
D gene: TRBD2
V gene: TRBV4-3

CDR3 protein: CASSRGGDQETQYF
J gene: TRBJ2-5
D gene: -
V gene: TRBV7-8

CDR3 protein: CATSRGRQSTDTQYF
J gene: TRBJ2-3
D gene: -
V gene: TRBV15

CDR3 protein: CASSLDGGPARTEAFF
J gene: TRBJ1-1
D gene: -
V gene: TRBV7-9

CDR3 protein: CASSVRDLAHMTYEQYF
J gene: TRBJ2-7
D gene: -
V gene: TRBV5-5

CDR3 protein: CASRVNRGRRSNQPQHF
J gene: TRBJ1-5
D gene: TRBD1
V gene: TRBV28

CDR3 protein: CSAPRTGIDEQYF
J gene: TRBJ2-7
D gene: TRBD1
V gene: TRBV20-1

CDR3 protein: CAGTQGLSSPLHF
J gene: TRBJ1-6
D gene: -
V gene: TRBV6-1

CDR3 protein: CASQGPPLTGELFF
J gene: TRBJ2-2
D gene: -
V gene: TRBV7-2

CDR3 protein: CASSLAETGTEVDEQYF
J gene: TRBJ2-7
D gene: TRBD1
V gene: TRBV7-9

CDR3 protein: CAVTSGPDNEQFF
J gene: TRBJ2-1
D gene: TRBD2
V gene: TRBV12-3/TRBV12-4

CDR3 protein: CASSVQGASSYNEQFF
J gene: TRBJ2-1
D gene: TRBD1
V gene: TRBV5-1

CDR3 protein: CASSLELLAGNEQFF
J gene: TRBJ2-1
D gene: TRBD2
V gene: TRBV7-2

CDR3 protein: CASSLDRRGTDYEQYF
J gene: TRBJ2-7
D gene: TRBD1
V gene: TRBV11-1

CDR3 protein: CASSQDDRRVNTEAFF
J gene: TRBJ1-1
D gene: -
V gene: TRBV3-1

CDR3 protein: CASSPLADTQYF
J gene: TRBJ2-3
D gene: -
V gene: TRBV7-2

CDR3 protein: CASSLNHGRGKDTQYF
J gene: TRBJ2-3
D gene: TRBD1
V gene: TRBV7-9

CDR3 protein: CASSLTGPEYF
J gene: TRBJ2-7
D gene: -
V gene: TRBV11-2

CDR3 protein: CAWSVGLNNEQFF
J gene: TRBJ2-1
D gene: -
V gene: TRBV30

CDR3 protein: CSASKLAKNIQYF
J gene: TRBJ2-4
D gene: -
V gene: TRBV20-1

CDR3 protein: CASNAPGGAEAFF
J gene: TRBJ1-1
D gene: -
V gene: TRBV2

CDR3 protein: CASSVASGSGEQYF
J gene: TRBJ2-7
D gene: TRBD2
V gene: TRBV9

CDR3 protein: CASSPRRGAQETQYF
J gene: TRBJ2-5
D gene: -
V gene: TRBV7-2

CDR3 protein: CSAVQHNEQFF
J gene: TRBJ2-1
D gene: -
V gene: TRBV20-1

CDR3 protein: CASSYWASGSDEQFF
J gene: TRBJ2-1
D gene: TRBD2
V gene: TRBV6-5

CDR3 protein: CASHQGNQPQHF
J gene: TRBJ1-5
D gene: -
V gene: TRBV28

CDR3 protein: CASSGPLQEAFF
J gene: TRBJ1-1
D gene: -
V gene: TRBV9

CDR3 protein: CASRLTGDLYGYTF
J gene: TRBJ1-2
D gene: TRBD1
V gene: TRBV12-3/TRBV12-4

CDR3 protein: CASSPGTGGYYGYTF
J gene: TRBJ1-2
D gene: TRBD1
V gene: TRBV11-2

CDR3 protein: CASRKMSHTYEQYF
J gene: TRBJ2-7
D gene: -
V gene: TRBV28

CDR3 protein: CASHGDSNTGELFF
J gene: TRBJ2-2
D gene: -
V gene: TRBV28